Following are 6 T cell receptor beta chains from one sample sequenced in a study of T-cell reconstitution after alpha-beta-depleted transplantation in children. A TCRbeta library incorporating unique molecular identifiers was prepared. TCRdb re-derived calls from the PCR reads in MiXCR, one entry per CDR3 protein. The sample includes fewer than 1 million distinct CDR3 sequences, roughly 15% of them seen just once. The sequences come from PBMCs, mostly from graft donor cells, collected 360 days after TCRalphabeta/CD19-depleted stem cell transplant. The source is a male patient younger than 18 who had a stem cell transplant for acute lymphoblastic leukemia, so the T cells may come from the graft donor.

The rearrangement links TRBV12-3 or TRBV12-4 to TRBJ2-7, with a tentative D call TRBD1 (5 bases). The germline V and J ends were trimmed by 6 bases and 2 bases, with 17 bases remaining between them. The CDR3 has 15 residues. The CDR3 spells CASSRYRAGPYEQYF. Written as DNA, the CDR3 is TGTGCCAGCAGCCGATATAGGGCAGGGCCCTACGAGCAGTACTTC.

This clonotype was recorded at least ten times. The gene calls are TRBV15 and TRBJ2-7; 10 nucleotides align to TRBD2. This CDR3 is built from 18 residues. Germline-derived CDR1 and CDR2 are LNHNV and YYDKDF (reference sequence). V lost 5 bases to trimming and J lost 0 bases; unmatched junction nucleotides: 13. In DNA form, the CDR3 reads TGTGCCACCAGCGAGAGGATAGCACTAGCGGGGTTCTCCTACGAGCAGTACTTC. This translates into CATSERIALAGFSYEQYF.

This sequence joins TRBV11-2 and TRBJ2-1; D is undetermined. Trimming shortened V by 1 base and J by 4 bases, and 8 bases separated the two germline ends. From germline, CDR1 is SGHAT and CDR2 FQNNGV. The CDR3 runs 14 residues. The CDR3 DNA reads as TGTGCCAGCAGCTTAGCTGTGGGGTACAATGAGCAGTTCTTC. It codes for CASSLAVGYNEQFF.

There are a few counts of this clonotype. The chain joins TRBV20-1 to TRBJ2-1; TRBD2 aligns across 7 bases. The CDR3 extends over 13 amino acids. Germline lookup yields CDR1 DFQATT and CDR2 SNEGSKA (reference sequence). J lost 7 bases, V lost 4 bases, and 7 bases had no gene match. CDR3 coding DNA: TGCAGTGCTATTGGCGGGAGCTGGAATGAGCAGTTCTTC. Amino acids: CSAIGGSWNEQFF.

The count of this clonotype is one. The chain employs TRBV7-6 and TRBJ2-2; the D is unclear. This CDR3 contains 15 residues. CDR1 and CDR2 from the germline V gene are SGHVS and FNYEAQ. Trimming shortened V by 8 bases and J by 2 bases, and 15 bases separated the two germline ends. The CDR3 DNA is TGTGCCAGCGCAAATGGACCATTCAACACCGGGGAGCTGTTTTTT. Its translation is CASANGPFNTGELFF. The full variable domain, in which reference TRBV7-6 and TRBJ2-2 provide the parts outside the CDR3, is GAGVSQSPRYKVTKRGQDVALRCDPISGHVSLYWYRQALGQGPEFLTYFNYEAQQDKSGLPNDRFSAERPEGSISTLTIQRTEQRDSAMYRCASANGPFNTGELFFGEGSRLTVL.

The V and J genes are TRBV20-1 and TRBJ2-7; 8 bases agree with TRBD2. The CDR3 totals 14 residues. Germline V gene sequence: CDR1 DFQATT, CDR2 SNEGSKA (reference sequence). J gave up 6 bases and V 1 base, and 8 bases lay outside the gene matches. The CDR3 region has the DNA TGCAGTGCTAGAGGATATAGCGGGACACGCGAGCAGTACTTC. Translated, it gives CSARGYSGTREQYF.